The rows below give T cell receptor beta chains drawn from one sample of a study of control samples from healthy donors and cancer patients. Profiling relied on immunoSEQ multiplex PCR, and the TCRdb table lists in-frame clones only, not all of them. The sample yields roughly 130,000 clones, about 95% seen once. Sequenced input: blood. These receptors originate from a man under 40 in good health. Both conserved end residues are part of each CDR3. A D gene is named only where the DNA matches it firmly. A row's size may be missing; if present it is once, few, many or a size class.

D gene: .; V gene: TRBV19; clone size: once; J gene: TRBJ1-2; CDR3 DNA: TGTGCCAGTAGAATGCAAGCTAACTATGGCTACACCTTC; CDR3 protein: CASRMQANYGYTF
D gene: TRBD1; V gene: TRBV4-3; clone size: .; J gene: TRBJ2-2; CDR3 DNA: TGCGCCAGCAGCCCGGACCTGACAGGGGCGAACACCGGGGAGCTGTTTTTT; CDR3 protein: CASSPDLTGANTGELFF
D gene: .; V gene: TRBV27; clone size: once; J gene: TRBJ1-1; CDR3 DNA: TGTGCCAGCTACGGGGGGATGAACACTGAAGCTTTCTTT; CDR3 protein: CASYGGMNTEAFF
D gene: .; V gene: TRBV5-1; clone size: .; J gene: TRBJ1-1; CDR3 DNA: TGCGCCAGCAGCTTGGTCCCCCCACCAGGGGAAGCTTTCTTT; CDR3 protein: CASSLVPPPGEAFF
D gene: .; V gene: TRBV7-3; clone size: .; J gene: TRBJ2-3; CDR3 DNA: TGTGCCAGCAGCGCCACAGGGAGGACTAGCACAGATACGCAGTATTTT; CDR3 protein: CASSATGRTSTDTQYF
D gene: TRBD2; V gene: TRBV10-3; clone size: .; J gene: TRBJ2-1; CDR3 DNA: TGTGCCATCAGTGAGCCGTCCGGGACTACCCACAATGAGCAGTTCTTC; CDR3 protein: CAISEPSGTTHNEQFF
D gene: TRBD1; V gene: TRBV2; clone size: .; J gene: TRBJ1-1; CDR3 DNA: TGTGCCAGCGTAATGGGACAGGGGTACACTGAAGCTTTCTTT; CDR3 protein: CASVMGQGYTEAFF
D gene: .; V gene: TRBV4-3; clone size: .; J gene: TRBJ2-1; CDR3 DNA: TGCGCCAGCAGCCAAGATCGCGAAGGCTACAATGAGCAGTTCTTC; CDR3 protein: CASSQDREGYNEQFF
D gene: .; V gene: TRBV19; clone size: .; J gene: TRBJ1-5; CDR3 DNA: TGTGCCAGTAGTATGAGCACTCCCCAGCCCCAGCATTTT; CDR3 protein: CASSMSTPQPQHF
D gene: .; V gene: TRBV19; clone size: .; J gene: TRBJ1-2; CDR3 DNA: TGTGCCAGTAGTATCGGGGCGGGCTATGGCTACACCTTC; CDR3 protein: CASSIGAGYGYTF
D gene: .; V gene: TRBV7-9; clone size: .; J gene: TRBJ2-5; CDR3 DNA: TGTGCCAGCAGTATCCGGACAGTCCGCGGAGAGACCCAGTACTTC; CDR3 protein: CASSIRTVRGETQYF
D gene: .; V gene: TRBV5-8; clone size: .; J gene: TRBJ1-1; CDR3 DNA: TGTGCCAGCAGCTACGGCCGACTGAACACTGAAGCTTTCTTT; CDR3 protein: CASSYGRLNTEAFF
D gene: TRBD2; V gene: TRBV19; clone size: .; J gene: TRBJ2-1; CDR3 DNA: TGTGCCAGTAGTATGCGGGGGGCCTACAATGAGCAGTTCTTC; CDR3 protein: CASSMRGAYNEQFF
D gene: .; V gene: TRBV30; clone size: once; J gene: TRBJ2-7; CDR3 DNA: TGTGCCTGGAGTGTAGGTCGTGGGCCCTACGAGCAGTACTTC; CDR3 protein: CAWSVGRGPYEQYF
D gene: TRBD2; V gene: TRBV7-2; clone size: once; J gene: TRBJ2-1; CDR3 DNA: TGTGCCAGCAGCATTACTAGCGGGGGGGGTTCCTACAATGAGCAGTTCTTC; CDR3 protein: CASSITSGGGSYNEQFF
D gene: .; V gene: TRBV11-2; clone size: once; J gene: TRBJ2-1; CDR3 DNA: TGTGCCAGCTCCGCAGCCAGCTCCTACAATGAGCAGTTCTTC; CDR3 protein: CASSAASSYNEQFF
D gene: .; V gene: TRBV30; clone size: .; J gene: TRBJ1-1; CDR3 DNA: TGTGCCTGGAGTGGATTTTCGAGGGGGATCACTGAAGCTTTCTTT; CDR3 protein: CAWSGFSRGITEAFF
D gene: TRBD2; V gene: TRBV27; clone size: .; J gene: TRBJ2-1; CDR3 DNA: TGTGCCAGCAGTTTACGCAGCGGGGGCTACAATGAGCAGTTCTTC; CDR3 protein: CASSLRSGGYNEQFF
D gene: TRBD2; V gene: TRBV28; clone size: .; J gene: TRBJ2-1; CDR3 DNA: TGTGCCAGCAGGCCTCTAGCGGTGAACTACAATGAGCAGTTCTTC; CDR3 protein: CASRPLAVNYNEQFF
D gene: .; V gene: TRBV9; clone size: .; J gene: TRBJ2-3; CDR3 DNA: TGTGCCAGCAGCCAGAGGGGCCTCGACACAGATACGCAGTATTTT; CDR3 protein: CASSQRGLDTDTQYF
D gene: TRBD2; V gene: TRBV10-1; clone size: .; J gene: TRBJ2-7; CDR3 DNA: TGCGCCAGCAGTGAGTCTTTACTAGCGAACTCCTACGAGCAGTACTTC; CDR3 protein: CASSESLLANSYEQYF
D gene: .; V gene: TRBV18; clone size: once; J gene: TRBJ2-2; CDR3 DNA: TGTGCCAGCTCACGGGACGCCACCGGGGAGCTGTTTTTT; CDR3 protein: CASSRDATGELFF
D gene: TRBD1; V gene: TRBV5-3; clone size: .; J gene: TRBJ1-1; CDR3 DNA: TGTGCCAGAAGCCGGGGACAGGGTTTTAAGAACACTGAAGCTTTCTTT; CDR3 protein: CARSRGQGFKNTEAFF
D gene: .; V gene: TRBV28; clone size: .; J gene: TRBJ1-2; CDR3 DNA: TGTGCCAGCAGTTTAGGACAGCTCTATGGCTACACCTTC; CDR3 protein: CASSLGQLYGYTF
D gene: .; V gene: TRBV19; clone size: once; J gene: TRBJ2-7; CDR3 DNA: TGTGCCAGTTGGCGGCCGGGACGGGCCTACGAGCAGTACTTC; CDR3 protein: CASWRPGRAYEQYF
D gene: TRBD1; V gene: TRBV7-9; clone size: .; J gene: TRBJ1-5; CDR3 DNA: TGTGCCAGCAGCTTTGGACAGGGTAGCAATCAGCCCCAGCATTTT; CDR3 protein: CASSFGQGSNQPQHF
D gene: TRBD1; V gene: TRBV9; clone size: .; J gene: TRBJ2-1; CDR3 DNA: TGTGCCAGCAGTGGGGACAGCCAAATGGGTGAGCAGTTCTTC; CDR3 protein: CASSGDSQMGEQFF
D gene: .; V gene: TRBV7-2; clone size: .; J gene: TRBJ1-3; CDR3 DNA: TGTGCCAGCAGCTTAGCCGTCACAGGAAACACCATATATTTT; CDR3 protein: CASSLAVTGNTIYF
D gene: .; V gene: TRBV27; clone size: .; J gene: TRBJ1-1; CDR3 DNA: TGTGCCAGCAGTTTACAGGGTTTGGGCACTGAAGCTTTCTTT; CDR3 protein: CASSLQGLGTEAFF
D gene: TRBD1; V gene: TRBV30; clone size: .; J gene: TRBJ2-7; CDR3 DNA: TGTGCCTGGGGGGGACAGGGGAACGAGCAGTACTTC; CDR3 protein: CAWGGQGNEQYF
D gene: TRBD1; V gene: TRBV6-2/TRBV6-3; clone size: .; J gene: TRBJ1-5; CDR3 DNA: TGTGCCAGCAGTTCCCGGGACAGGGGGCGCCAGCCCCAGCATTTT; CDR3 protein: CASSSRDRGRQPQHF
D gene: TRBD2; V gene: TRBV5-1; clone size: .; J gene: TRBJ2-1; CDR3 DNA: TGCGCCAGCAGTTTCTCGGGGGGGCAGGACAATGAGCAGTTCTTC; CDR3 protein: CASSFSGGQDNEQFF
D gene: .; V gene: TRBV7-2; clone size: once; J gene: TRBJ2-2; CDR3 DNA: TGTGCCAGCAGCTTAGGCCTAGGCACCGGGGAGCTGTTTTTT; CDR3 protein: CASSLGLGTGELFF
D gene: TRBD2; V gene: TRBV5-4; clone size: .; J gene: TRBJ2-2; CDR3 DNA: TGTGCCAGCTTAGCGGGGGGGGAGCTGTTTTTT; CDR3 protein: CASLAGGELFF
D gene: .; V gene: TRBV10-3; clone size: .; J gene: TRBJ1-2; CDR3 DNA: TGTGCCATCAGTGAGTCAGGCAGAGCCGATGGCTACACCTTC; CDR3 protein: CAISESGRADGYTF
D gene: .; V gene: TRBV27; clone size: .; J gene: TRBJ1-5; CDR3 DNA: TGTGCCAGCAGTTTATTAATTATGTATAGCAATCAGCCCCAGCATTTT; CDR3 protein: CASSLLIMYSNQPQHF
D gene: TRBD2; V gene: TRBV11-2; clone size: .; J gene: TRBJ2-1; CDR3 DNA: TGTGCCAGCAGCTTTCGGACTAGCGGGGGCCTCAGCTCCTACAATGAGCAGTTCTTC; CDR3 protein: CASSFRTSGGLSSYNEQFF
D gene: .; V gene: TRBV4-1; clone size: .; J gene: TRBJ2-5; CDR3 DNA: TGCGCCAGCAGCCGATCCATGACGGTCCAAGAGACCCAGTACTTC; CDR3 protein: CASSRSMTVQETQYF
D gene: .; V gene: TRBV4-3; clone size: .; J gene: TRBJ2-3; CDR3 DNA: TGCGCCAGCAGCCTTACTGGCTACCGCACAGATACGCAGTATTTT; CDR3 protein: CASSLTGYRTDTQYF
D gene: .; V gene: TRBV2; clone size: .; J gene: TRBJ1-6; CDR3 DNA: TGTGCCAGCAGTGAGGGATACTATTCACCCCTCCACTTT; CDR3 protein: CASSEGYYSPLHF
D gene: .; V gene: TRBV2; clone size: .; J gene: TRBJ1-2; CDR3 DNA: TGTGCCAGCAGTCAACTGCGGGAGGTCTATGGCTACACCTTC; CDR3 protein: CASSQLREVYGYTF
D gene: TRBD2; V gene: TRBV5-8; clone size: .; J gene: TRBJ2-2; CDR3 DNA: TGTGCCAGCAGCTTGCAGCGGGGGAACACCGGGGAGCTGTTTTTT; CDR3 protein: CASSLQRGNTGELFF
D gene: .; V gene: TRBV4-1; clone size: .; J gene: TRBJ1-5; CDR3 DNA: TGCGCCAGCAGCCAAGAATGGCCGGTCAATCAGCCCCAGCATTTT; CDR3 protein: CASSQEWPVNQPQHF
D gene: .; V gene: TRBV5-1; clone size: .; J gene: TRBJ1-4; CDR3 DNA: TGCGCCAGCAGCCTTGGGGTACAGGGCTGGAATGAAAAACTGTTTTTT; CDR3 protein: CASSLGVQGWNEKLFF
D gene: .; V gene: TRBV2; clone size: .; J gene: TRBJ1-2; CDR3 DNA: TGTGCCAGCAGTGAAGTGCAGGGATTGAACTATGGCTACACCTTC; CDR3 protein: CASSEVQGLNYGYTF
D gene: TRBD1; V gene: TRBV6-6; clone size: few; J gene: TRBJ2-7; CDR3 DNA: TGTGCCAGCACTAGTAACAGGGGGCTCTACGAGCAGTACTTC; CDR3 protein: CASTSNRGLYEQYF
D gene: .; V gene: TRBV19; clone size: .; J gene: TRBJ2-7; CDR3 DNA: TGTGCCAGTAGTATAGGAGTGGGGGCCTTGGGGCTACCCTACGAGCAGTACTTC; CDR3 protein: CASSIGVGALGLPYEQYF
D gene: TRBD1; V gene: TRBV6-2/TRBV6-3; clone size: .; J gene: TRBJ1-3; CDR3 DNA: TGTGCCAGCAGTTTCCTGACGACTCGGGACAGAATCTCTGGAAACACCATATATTTT; CDR3 protein: CASSFLTTRDRISGNTIYF
D gene: TRBD1; V gene: TRBV2; clone size: .; J gene: TRBJ2-3; CDR3 DNA: TGTGCCAGCAGTCGCCTGACAGGGGGGCTGGATACGCAGTATTTT; CDR3 protein: CASSRLTGGLDTQYF
D gene: .; V gene: TRBV27; clone size: .; J gene: TRBJ2-2; CDR3 DNA: TGTGCCAGCAGTTTCACAGGGACCGGGGAGCTGTTTTTT; CDR3 protein: CASSFTGTGELFF
D gene: .; V gene: TRBV9; clone size: .; J gene: TRBJ2-7; CDR3 DNA: TGTGCCAGCAGCCTACAGGGAGACTACGAGCAGTACTTC; CDR3 protein: CASSLQGDYEQYF
D gene: .; V gene: TRBV6-5; clone size: .; J gene: TRBJ1-1; CDR3 DNA: TGTGCCAGCGGGGTTGACAGGAACACTGAAGCTTTCTTT; CDR3 protein: CASGVDRNTEAFF
D gene: TRBD1; V gene: TRBV19; clone size: .; J gene: TRBJ2-7; CDR3 DNA: TGTGCCAGTAGCGACAGGGGGCTTCGCGAGCAGTACTTC; CDR3 protein: CASSDRGLREQYF
D gene: .; V gene: TRBV6-2/TRBV6-3; clone size: .; J gene: TRBJ2-1; CDR3 DNA: TGTGCCAGCAGTTACACGGGCAGCTCCTACAATGAGCAGTTCTTC; CDR3 protein: CASSYTGSSYNEQFF
D gene: .; V gene: TRBV28; clone size: once; J gene: TRBJ1-2; CDR3 DNA: TGTGCCAGCCACCTACAGGGTTCGTATGGCTACACCTTC; CDR3 protein: CASHLQGSYGYTF
D gene: .; V gene: TRBV3-1/TRBV3-2; clone size: .; J gene: TRBJ2-4; CDR3 DNA: TGTGCCAGCAGCCAAGATGGACCGGGTGGAGCCAAAAACATTCAGTACTTC; CDR3 protein: CASSQDGPGGAKNIQYF
D gene: .; V gene: TRBV5-5; clone size: .; J gene: TRBJ2-1; CDR3 DNA: TGTGCCAGCAGCTTAACCGGGACAAGAGAAGCCGAGCAGTTCTTC; CDR3 protein: CASSLTGTREAEQFF
D gene: TRBD1; V gene: TRBV5-1; clone size: .; J gene: TRBJ2-1; CDR3 DNA: TGCGCCAGCAGCTTGGAAGGGACAGGGGGCTACAATGAGCAGTTCTTC; CDR3 protein: CASSLEGTGGYNEQFF
D gene: TRBD1; V gene: TRBV3-1/TRBV3-2; clone size: once; J gene: TRBJ1-2; CDR3 DNA: TGTGCCAGCAGCCAAGTACCGGGACAGGGGGCCGGTGGCTACACCTTC; CDR3 protein: CASSQVPGQGAGGYTF
D gene: .; V gene: TRBV27; clone size: .; J gene: TRBJ1-2; CDR3 DNA: TGTGCCAGCAGTTTATTCGGGATATCTGGCTACACCTTC; CDR3 protein: CASSLFGISGYTF